Listed below are T cell receptor beta chains from one sample, sequenced in a study of blood T cells in healthy people across ages. MiXCR, applied by TCRdb to the 5' RACE reads, yields one record per CDR3 protein. Among around 1,500,000 distinct CDR3 sequences listed, 42% were seen once. Sequencing was done on a sample of blood. Source of these receptors: a woman under 30 in good health. The conserved cysteine and the conserved F or W are not part of the CDR3 here. The order of the fields is J gene, V gene, CDR3 protein.

>TRBJ2-1|TRBV12-5
ASGFQSHEQF
>TRBJ2-1|TRBV3-1
ASSDNRDQF
>TRBJ1-2|TRBV20-1
SASKPQGFYGYT
>TRBJ2-1|TRBV2
ASRGGSHNEQF
>TRBJ2-7|TRBV29-1
SVEDVGMNLGEQY
>TRBJ2-3|TRBV24-1
ATRTSGGPYTDTQY
>TRBJ2-1|TRBV20-1
SARPRGAGGFNEQF
>TRBJ1-5|TRBV11-2
ASSPPPSQGTHQPQH
>TRBJ2-5|TRBV27
ASSFFTTSGGLETQY
>TRBJ2-1|TRBV4-1
ASSHLDMISYNEQF
>TRBJ2-7|TRBV10-3
AINQGSSYEQY
>TRBJ2-1|TRBV10-3
AISEPRHEQF
>TRBJ1-3|TRBV4-2
ASSQAVTENTIY
>TRBJ2-7|TRBV4-1
ASSQLGTGTSYEQY
>TRBJ2-7|TRBV28
ASSLLGLLAYEQY
>TRBJ2-3|TRBV9
ASSLNSGDTQY
>TRBJ2-7|TRBV2
ASNPFWDAGSYEQY
>TRBJ2-6|TRBV7-2
ASSKQGAGSSGANVLT
>TRBJ2-7|TRBV7-9
ASSPTPGLTVYEQY
>TRBJ1-1|TRBV7-9
ASSPPEGTEAF
>TRBJ2-5|TRBV7-2
ASRDSPKETQY
>TRBJ1-2|TRBV5-6
ASSTQKDGNYGYT
>TRBJ2-5|TRBV6-5
ASSYAGLAGETQY
>TRBJ1-2|TRBV20-1
SARPGVSYGYT
>TRBJ2-7|TRBV20-1
SAREYGEQY
>TRBJ2-5|TRBV6-5
ASSSRGEETQY
>TRBJ1-4|TRBV20-1
SASILGVDEKLF
>TRBJ2-7|TRBV12-3/TRBV12-4
ASSLLNRITLQGAYEQY
>TRBJ2-3|TRBV11-1
ASSPSGVGDGTDTQY
>TRBJ2-7|TRBV6-5
ASSSFSQGSQSYEQY
>TRBJ1-5|TRBV9
ASSVGTRLSNQPQH
>TRBJ1-2|TRBV20-1
SARQGSNYGYT
>TRBJ1-2|TRBV27
ASSSRPSGGSPYGYT
>TRBJ2-3|TRBV7-9
ASSSWTSGVGSTDTQY
>TRBJ2-7|TRBV3-1
ASSLASNEQY
>TRBJ2-6|TRBV30
AWGNSGANVLT
>TRBJ2-7|TRBV4-1
ASSQGVTGQGALEQY
>TRBJ2-3|TRBV11-2
ASSVIHRLAGVADTQY
>TRBJ2-3|TRBV6-6
ASTTSGAGTDTQY
>TRBJ2-7|TRBV3-1
ASSQSTGDSYEQY
>TRBJ1-1|TRBV29-1
SVVIFGQGYTEAF
>TRBJ2-5|TRBV6-6
ASSQTPYQETQY
>TRBJ2-5|TRBV10-3
AISEPGRGGQETQY
>TRBJ2-5|TRBV7-9
ASSLGTGYQETQY
>TRBJ1-6|TRBV30
AWTRPGIRDSPLH
>TRBJ2-1|TRBV6-5
ASQDGASGRYNEQF
>TRBJ1-1|TRBV3-1
ASSQSEERTEAF
>TRBJ2-6|TRBV6-1
ASSVHRGSGANVLT
>TRBJ2-5|TRBV20-1
SARGGVGGETQY
>TRBJ1-5|TRBV28
AIRQGNQPQH
>TRBJ2-3|TRBV6-8
ASGGGEGTDTQY
>TRBJ2-7|TRBV12-3/TRBV12-4
ASRPGEGFYEQY
>TRBJ2-3|TRBV24-1
ATPKGPGTDTQY
>TRBJ1-5|TRBV5-1
ASSSSGRPEQPQH
>TRBJ2-7|TRBV28
ASSLKVSSEQY
>TRBJ2-4|TRBV3-1
ASGRGGGLYGQY
>TRBJ2-1|TRBV5-4
ASSLEGTSISIEQF
>TRBJ1-1|TRBV25-1
ASSESRGITEAF
>TRBJ2-2|TRBV12-3/TRBV12-4
ASSRYGLVIGELF